A single TCR beta chain is shown here with its context. This CDR3 region has 16 residues. With 2 bases removed from V and 5 bases from J, the gap between germline ends came to 15 bases. CDR1 is SGHTA and CDR2 is FQGTGA in the germline V gene. Primers used in a second PCR of roughly 7 to 12 cycles were a sample-barcoded 5' primer and a J-beta primer mix. TCRdb ran MiXCR on the 5' RACE reads and lists one entry per CDR3 protein. The table has 650,000 to 900,000 distinct CDR3 sequences, less than 80% seen once. This record belongs to a study of blood T cells in healthy people across ages. Study-wide context: Per every two T cells, about one barcoded beta molecule was captured by template switching.

The sequence came from a man aged 25 to 45 in good health. Sequencing input: blood. This chain joins TRBV7-3 and TRBJ2-2, with D possibly matching TRBD2 (7 bases). CDR3 coding DNA: TGTGCCAGCAGCTTAGGGGGGGCAGGGATGACCGGGGAGCTGTTTTTT. The encoded protein is CASSLGGAGMTGELFF.